This T cell receptor (beta chain) was sequenced in a study of identifying expanded T cells in peripheral blood. Findings and limits, study-wide: Across healthy donors, higher total template counts meant significantly greater two-week count variance.

Libraries were prepared by immunoSEQ multiplex PCR; TCRdb keeps only in-frame clonotypes and omits some of them. The data hold about 81,000 clones, with 84% observed a single time. Comments on this clone: The antigen remains undetermined.

This sequence originates from a person between 18 and 75 years old in good health. The source material was blood.

CDR3 in amino acids: CASRRGGSDYGYTF. The CDR3 nucleotides are TGTGCCAGCAGGAGGGGGGGATCGGACTATGGCTACACCTTC. The chain uses TRBV6-1 and TRBJ1-2; tentatively, D is TRBD1 (6 bases). The CDR3 sequence is 14 residues long. Per germline, CDR1 MNHNS and CDR2 SASEGT. The ends were cut back, 6 bases at V and 3 bases at J, with 14 bases in the middle.